These 29 T cell receptor beta chains were sequenced from one sample in a study of PD-L1 blockade in urothelial cancer (dated by TCRdb to about 2017). In the paper's terms, the time point label means: peripheral blood 6 weeks after treatment start. Receptors were amplified or captured by the immunoSEQ multiplex PCR assay. Imported from immuneACCESS, the table was reduced by TCRdb to in-frame sequences with V and J called. These copies leave out some clones; in studies compared against another copy, an unresolved V gene accounts for under half, and the cause of the remainder is not known. The sample table shows about 120,000 clones, and around 89% are seen once. The ten largest clonotypes hold 1.5% to 2% of the sample. The sequencing here drew on PBMCs, taken around atezolizumab (anti-PD-L1) treatment. The receptors derive from a man between 60 and 75 years old with urothelial cancer.

The chain combines TRBV28 with TRBJ1-5; D remains unclear. The V gene's germline CDR1 is MDHEN and CDR2 SYDVKM. This CDR3 is built from 14 residues. V was cut by 3 bases and J by 3 bases, with 9 bases left in between. CDR3 nucleotides: TGTGCCAGCAGTTTCCAGTACTACAATCAGCCCCAGCATTTT. This gives the protein CASSFQYYNQPQHF.

The V call is TRBV30, the J call TRBJ2-6; no reliable D call. CDR3 length equals 16 residues. The ends were cut back, 4 bases at V and 0 bases at J, with 13 bases in the middle. Looked up from germline, CDR1 is GTSNPN and CDR2 is SVGIG (reference sequence). This CDR3 is CAWTHLRRSGANVLTF. The CDR3 nucleotides read TGTGCCTGGACCCATTTGAGGCGCTCTGGGGCCAACGTCCTGACTTTC.

This chain joins TRBV29-1 and TRBJ2-7, with 7 positions matching TRBD1. After removal of 7 bases from V and 2 bases from J, the junction contained 5 bases not matched to a gene. This CDR3 comprises 12 residues. Germline assignment: CDR1 SQVTM and CDR2 ANQGSEA. The CDR3 DNA reads as TGCAGCGCCCGGGACAGACCCTACGAGCAGTACTTC. This translates into CSARDRPYEQYF.

CDR3 sequence: CASTGWGQGSYEQYF. CDR3 nucleotide sequence: TGTGCCAGCACGGGGTGGGGACAGGGCTCCTACGAGCAGTACTTC. The chain has TRBV28 and TRBJ2-7; 9 bases fit TRBD1. V shed 7 bases and J 0 bases; nucleotides not matched to a gene: 7. This CDR3 has 15 residues. CDR1 is MDHEN and CDR2 is SYDVKM in the germline V gene.

The V and J genes are TRBV10-3 and TRBJ2-1; a weak D match, TRBD2 (7 bases). Trimming took off 4 bases at V and 8 bases at J, with 18 bases between the two ends. This CDR3 contains 15 residues. Per germline, CDR1 ENHRY and CDR2 SYGVKD. The CDR3 reads CAISGGGGTWDEQFF. In DNA form, the CDR3 reads TGTGCCATCAGTGGAGGGGGGGGTACCTGGGATGAGCAGTTCTTC.

Written as DNA, the CDR3 is TGTGCCAGCAGCCCTTGGACAGGTGGACAAGAGACCCAGTACTTC. Its protein is CASSPWTGGQETQYF. V gene TRBV7-2 combines with J gene TRBJ2-5; 7 bases map to TRBD1. V was pared by 5 bases and J by 2 bases, with 8 bases of the junction left unmatched. Germline values: CDR1 SGHTA, CDR2 FQGNSA. The CDR3 has 15 residues. The full variable domain, in which reference TRBV7-2 and TRBJ2-5 provide the parts outside the CDR3, is GAGVSQSPSNKVTEKGKDVELRCDPISGHTALYWYRQSLGQGLEFLIYFQGNSAPDKSGLPSDRFSAERTGGSVSTLTIQRTQQEDSAVYLCASSPWTGGQETQYFGPGTRLLVL.

This clone was recorded once. The V gene is TRBV11-1, the J gene TRBJ1-3; D is perhaps TRBD1 (6 bases). V shed 3 bases and J shed 4 bases, with 16 bases lying between them. This CDR3 spans 16 amino acids. Germline V gives CDR1 SGHAT, CDR2 FQDESV (reference sequence). CDR3 sequence: CASSLGDRSKGNTIYF. CDR3 in DNA: TGTGCCAGCAGCTTGGGAGACAGGTCGAAGGGAAACACCATATATTTT.

The rearrangement links TRBV10-3 to TRBJ1-1, with 7 bases lining up with TRBD1. With V trimmed by 0 bases and J by 7 bases, 5 bases remained unmatched. The CDR3 sequence is 14 residues long. CDR1 ENHRY and CDR2 SYGVKD come from the germline V gene. CDR3 in DNA: TGTGCCATCAGTGAGTCCCCAGGGGGACTTGAAGCTTTCTTT. This gives the protein CAISESPGGLEAFF.

This clone was counted a few times. The CDR3 DNA is TGTGCCAGCAGCCCCGGCCTAGCGGGGGCCCCTTTGTTCTTC. Protein product: CASSPGLAGAPLFF. The gene calls are TRBV7-3 and TRBJ2-1, with 10 bases matching TRBD2. V lost 5 bases to trimming and J lost 15 bases; unmatched junction nucleotides: 13. The CDR3 is 14 amino acids. CDR1 SGHTA and CDR2 FQGTGA come from the germline V gene.

This clone was counted a single time. The V call is TRBV11-3, the J call TRBJ2-3; a possible D gene is TRBD2 (6 bases). The V and J ends lost 3 bases and 4 bases respectively, with 11 bases between them. CDR1 and CDR2 from the germline V gene are SGHNT and YENEEA. This CDR3 region has 14 residues. The CDR3 reads CASSFPGASDTQYF. In nucleotides, the CDR3 is TGTGCCAGCAGCTTCCCGGGAGCTTCAGATACGCAGTATTTT.

The V and J genes are TRBV5-1 and TRBJ2-3, with 8 bases fitting TRBD1. This CDR3 comprises 14 residues. In germline, CDR1 is SGHRS, CDR2 YFSETQ. Trimming cost V 4 bases and J 2 bases; bases outside gene matches: 3. CDR3 amino acids: CASSPRGLTDTQYF. The DNA of the CDR3 is TGCGCCAGCAGCCCCAGGGGGCTCACAGATACGCAGTATTTT.

The chain is built from TRBV5-4 and TRBJ2-7; 7 bases are shared with TRBD1. This CDR3 is built from 13 residues. J lost 6 bases, V lost 3 bases, and 6 bases had no gene match. Germline V lookup: CDR1 SGHNT, CDR2 YYREEE (reference sequence). CDR3 amino acids: CASSSAGGREQYF. The CDR3 DNA reads TGTGCCAGCAGCTCCGCAGGGGGTCGCGAGCAGTACTTC.

V and J are TRBV7-2 and TRBJ2-1; 10 nucleotides align to TRBD2. CDR1 is SGHTA, CDR2 FQGNSA, per germline. This CDR3 is built from 16 residues. Germline trimming cut 5 bases from V and 5 bases from J; bases unmatched to any gene: 9. The CDR3 loop reads CASSPSTSGNHNEQFF. In DNA form, the CDR3 reads TGTGCCAGCAGCCCGAGCACTAGCGGGAACCACAATGAGCAGTTCTTC.

In DNA form, the CDR3 reads TGTGCCAGCAGCGTAGGACAGTCTCTCAATTCGAACACCGGGGAGCTGTTTTTT. This codes for CASSVGQSLNSNTGELFF. This chain joins TRBV9 and TRBJ2-2, with D possibly being TRBD1 (5 bases). Germline lookup yields CDR1 SGDLS and CDR2 YYNGEE. The CDR3 contains 18 residues. Trimming left V 0 bases short and J 0 bases short, with 15 bases between.

CDR3 nucleotide sequence: TGTGCCAGCTCCCCCGATTGGCTAGCGGCCTACAATGAGCAGTTCTTC. This encodes CASSPDWLAAYNEQFF. The V gene is TRBV18, the J gene TRBJ2-1, with 7 bases matching TRBD2. This CDR3 is built from 16 residues. The germline V gene encodes CDR1 KGHSH and CDR2 LQKENI. J gave up 2 bases and V 6 bases, and 10 bases lay outside the gene matches.

This clone was observed a single time. The J gene is TRBJ2-2, the V gene TRBV7-9; D may be TRBD1 (5 bases). CDR1 and CDR2 from the germline V gene are SEHNR and FQNEAQ (reference sequence). This CDR3 is 14 amino acids long. The V end was cut by 9 bases, the J end by 1 base, with 12 bases between. The CDR3 region is CASSTQGNTGELFF. In nucleotides, the CDR3 is TGTGCCAGTAGCACTCAGGGGAACACCGGGGAGCTGTTTTTT.

This chain uses TRBV15 with TRBJ2-5; 14 bases match TRBD2. Losses at the gene ends were 2 bases for V and 1 base for J; bases not matched to a gene: 3. This CDR3 spans 17 amino acids. The germline V gene encodes CDR1 LNHNV and CDR2 YYDKDF (reference sequence). CDR3 loop: CATSRRLAGGGQETQYF. The CDR3 nucleotides read TGTGCCACCAGCAGACGACTAGCGGGGGGGGGCCAAGAGACCCAGTACTTC.

The chain recombines TRBV7-2 with TRBJ1-1, with 7 bases lining up with TRBD1. Germline assignment: CDR1 SGHTA and CDR2 FQGNSA. With 5 bases clipped from V and 10 bases from J, the junction kept 10 bases outside the gene matches. The CDR3 loop spans 13 amino acids. CDR3 nucleotides: TGTGCCAGCAGCATCGGACAGGCGCGAGTAGCTTTCTTT. It is translated as CASSIGQARVAFF.

The rearrangement joins TRBV7-9 to TRBJ2-5; TRBD2 matches at 13 bases. CDR3 size: 16 residues. V lost 5 bases, J lost 5 bases, and 8 bases stayed unmatched. From germline, CDR1 is SEHNR and CDR2 FQNEAQ (reference sequence). CDR3 in amino acids: CASSPGLAGDVETQYF. DNA of the CDR3: TGTGCCAGCAGCCCCGGACTAGCGGGAGATGTTGAGACCCAGTACTTC.

The V and J genes are TRBV28 and TRBJ2-6, with 15 bases identical to TRBD2. V dropped 6 bases and J dropped 0; count of bases not matched to a gene: 12. Per the germline V gene, CDR1 is MDHEN and CDR2 is SYDVKM. The CDR3 has 21 residues. The CDR3 reads CASRTLPGLAGGTSGANVLTF. The CDR3 bases are TGTGCCAGCAGGACCTTACCGGGACTAGCGGGAGGCACCTCTGGGGCCAACGTCCTGACTTTC.

As DNA, the CDR3 is TGTGCCAGCAGCCCGACACCTCTGGAGCAGTACTTC. This translates into CASSPTPLEQYF. The chain joins TRBV7-9 to TRBJ2-7; no clear D. The V gene lost 5 bases and the J gene lost 7 bases, with 12 bases spanning the gap. Germline loops: CDR1 SEHNR, CDR2 FQNEAQ (reference sequence). The CDR3 is 12 amino acids.

This clone was observed a single time. The rearrangement uses TRBV6-6 and TRBJ2-7; 10 nucleotides line up with TRBD2. The CDR3 is 14 residues long. J was trimmed by 6 bases and V by 7 bases; bases with no gene match: 9. Per germline, CDR1 MNHNY and CDR2 SVGAGI (reference sequence). In DNA form, the CDR3 reads TGTGCCAGCACTCTGACTAGCGGGTCTTTCGAGCAGTACTTC. Encoded protein: CASTLTSGSFEQYF.

The count of this clone is one. The V and J genes are TRBV5-6 and TRBJ1-1, with D maybe TRBD1 (6 bases). The germline V gene encodes CDR1 SGHDT and CDR2 YYEEEE. CDR3 length equals 16 residues. Trimming cost V 4 bases and J 5 bases, with 21 bases left between them. Here the CDR3 reads CASSPLGGGSGTEAFF. DNA for the CDR3: TGTGCCAGCAGCCCACTCGGGGGGGGCTCGGGAACTGAAGCTTTCTTT.

V usage is TRBV10-2 and J usage is TRBJ1-2; D gene ambiguous. Germline V gene data show CDR1 as WSHSY and CDR2 as SAAADI. The CDR3 runs 14 residues. V lost 4 bases and J lost 0, with 9 bases in between. The CDR3 reads CASSGRAANYGYTF. CDR3 bases: TGCGCCAGCAGTGGCCGAGCCGCTAACTATGGCTACACCTTC.

The gene calls are TRBV15 and TRBJ1-3, with 8 bases matching TRBD1. CDR3 length: 15 amino acids. V lost 4 bases, J lost 5 bases, and 7 bases stayed unmatched. CDR1 is LNHNV, CDR2 YYDKDF, per germline (reference sequence). The CDR3 loop reads CATSNRTGPRNTIYF. The DNA of the CDR3 is TGTGCCACCAGCAACCGGACAGGGCCTAGAAACACCATATATTTT.

V and J are TRBV18 and TRBJ2-2, with 9 positions matching TRBD1. This CDR3 contains 16 residues. Germline CDR1 KGHSH, CDR2 LQKENI. The V and J ends lost 1 base and 4 bases, in that order; junction bases with no gene match: 4. DNA for the CDR3: TGTGCCAGCTCACCACTCGGGACAGGGAGCACCGGGGAGCTGTTTTTT. Translation gives CASSPLGTGSTGELFF.

The V and J genes are TRBV7-3 and TRBJ2-1; 12 nucleotides line up with TRBD2. The CDR3 totals 15 residues. Germline V gene sequence: CDR1 SGHTA, CDR2 FQGTGA. Trimming cost V 4 bases and J 9 bases; bases outside gene matches: 7. The CDR3 DNA reads as TGTGCCAGCAGCTCAAGGACTAGCGGGGTAGGTGAGCAGTTCTTC. Encoded protein: CASSSRTSGVGEQFF.

CDR3 nucleotides: TGCGCCAGCAGTGAGTCGAAAGCGGGGGGCGCGCGGTTCTTC. This sequence encodes CASSESKAGGARFF. J is TRBJ2-1 and V is TRBV10-2; TRBD2 matches 9 bases. Germline CDR1 reads WSHSY; CDR2 reads SAAADI. CDR3 size: 14 residues. V dropped 0 bases and J dropped 15; count of bases not matched to a gene: 9.

The chain is built from TRBV9 and TRBJ2-7; possibly TRBD1 for D (6 bases). In germline, CDR1 is SGDLS, CDR2 YYNGEE. V shed 2 bases and J shed 4 bases, with 13 bases lying between them. The CDR3 has 14 residues. In DNA form, the CDR3 reads TGTGCCAGCAGCGTCCGGATGGGGGCGTACGAGCAGTACTTC. Translating gives CASSVRMGAYEQYF.